This T cell receptor (beta chain) was identified during a study of T cell responses to AZD1222 COVID-19 vaccine. Findings and caveats of the study: It was only after the peak T cell response that any repertoires were sampled.

The CDR3 runs to 14 residues. Germline CDR1 MNHEY, CDR2 SVGEGT. Trimming removed 6 bases from V and 8 bases from J, with 17 bases in between. Concerning this clone itself: The antigen is not known.

The table came from immunoSEQ multiplex PCR; TCRdb's copy has only in-frame clones and leaves some out. The data show roughly 100,000 clones, roughly 90% seen once. This sample comprised peripheral blood, obtained on day 0 of AZD1222 vaccination. This receptor was obtained from an adult in good health. The V and J genes are TRBV6-2 or TRBV6-3 and TRBJ2-4; D is ambiguous. Here the CDR3 reads CASSQGQIFDIQYF. CDR3 DNA sequence: TGTGCCAGCAGCCAAGGGCAGATCTTCGACATTCAGTACTTC.